What follows are 5 T cell receptor beta chains derived from one specimen sequenced in a study of blood T cell repertoires in COVID-19. Method: immunoSEQ multiplex PCR; TCRdb's copy keeps in-frame clones and lacks some. The sample has about 120,000 clones, over 60% seen once. Sequencing was done on a sample of peripheral blood. Receptor source: a middle-aged man with active or convalescent COVID-19.

The chain uses TRBV6-6 and TRBJ1-5, with 11 bases fitting TRBD1. V lost 7 bases and J lost 6; bases outside the gene matches: 5. The CDR3 totals 14 residues. Looked up from germline, CDR1 is MNHNY and CDR2 is SVGAGI (reference sequence). The CDR3 loop reads CASIGQGAGQPQHF. DNA for the CDR3: TGTGCCAGCATCGGACAGGGGGCTGGTCAGCCCCAGCATTTT.

The chain uses TRBV25-1 and TRBJ2-7, with 8 bases identical to TRBD2. The CDR3 is 15 amino acids. CDR1 and CDR2 (germline): MGHDK, SYGVNS. Germline trimming cut 1 base from V and 1 base from J; bases unmatched to any gene: 3. The CDR3 DNA sequence: TGTGCCAGCAGTGAATCGGGGGGGAGATCCTACGAGCAGTACTTC. As protein: CASSESGGRSYEQYF.

A few counts support this clone. The chain links TRBV19 to TRBJ1-5; no clear D gene. Between the trimmed V and J ends, which lost 5 bases and 3 bases, there was a span of 11 bases. Germline V gene sequence: CDR1 LNHDA, CDR2 SQIVND (reference sequence). The CDR3 covers 14 residues. The CDR3 protein is CASSAGFPNQPQHF. The CDR3 coding sequence is TGTGCCAGTAGTGCCGGGTTTCCCAATCAGCCCCAGCATTTT.

The chain combines TRBV29-1 with TRBJ2-6, with a weak D call TRBD1 (6 bases). Trimming took 8 bases from V and 4 from J, leaving 24 bases between them. CDR3 length equals 17 residues. In germline, CDR1 is SQVTM, CDR2 ANQGSEA. The CDR3 spells CSSELRQAQPGANVLTF. In nucleotides, the CDR3 is TGCAGCTCCGAGCTTCGACAGGCCCAGCCCGGGGCCAACGTCCTGACTTTC.

This clone was found many times. The chain is built from TRBV7-9 and TRBJ2-3; 9 bases agree with TRBD1. Trimming at V came to 5 bases and at J to 2 bases, leaving 5 bases not matched to a gene. CDR1 and CDR2 from the germline V gene are SEHNR and FQNEAQ (reference sequence). This CDR3 is 15 amino acids long. The DNA for the CDR3 is TGTGCCAGCAGCCCAGGGACAGGGATCACAGATACGCAGTATTTT. Amino acids: CASSPGTGITDTQYF.